These 6 T cell receptor beta chains were all obtained from the same sample, sequenced in a study of a mutant IDH1 vaccine in newly diagnosed glioma. The time point denotes: week 47, end of study. Alongside topical imiquimod, each dose of vaccine comprised 300 ug of mutant IDH1 20-mer peptide. Assay used: immunoSEQ multiplex PCR; TCRdb lists only in-frame clones, some missing. This table has roughly 86,000 clones, roughly 90% appearing once. Their specific antigens are unknown. This material consisted of PBMCs, taken from a glioma patient whose treatment included an IDH1 peptide vaccine. These receptors all come from a woman aged 50 to 65 with glioma.

The V gene is TRBV7-8, the J gene TRBJ2-7; TRBD1 might be the D (6 bases). Trimming removed 4 bases at V and 6 bases at J, with 13 bases between. The CDR3 length is 13 residues. Looked up from germline, CDR1 is SGHVS and CDR2 is FQNEAQ. DNA of the CDR3: TGTGCCAGCAGCTACACGACAGGCGTCGAGCAGTACTTC. It specifies CASSYTTGVEQYF.

The chain combines TRBV6-5 with TRBJ2-6, with D uncertain. The CDR3 extends over 13 amino acids. Germline V gene sequence: CDR1 MNHEY, CDR2 SVGAGI. Trimming removed 0 bases at V and 3 bases at J, with 0 bases between. CDR3 sequence reads: CASSYSGANVLTF. The CDR3 region has the DNA TGTGCCAGCAGTTACTCTGGGGCCAACGTCCTGACTTTC.

There are a few counts of this clone. The rearrangement uses TRBV28 and TRBJ2-2, with 7 bases lining up with TRBD1. Germline assignment: CDR1 MDHEN and CDR2 SYDVKM. The CDR3 runs to 15 residues. V gave up 6 bases and J gave up 4 bases; unmatched junction bases: 8. CDR3 amino acids: CASRDLTGITGELFF. The CDR3 DNA follows: TGTGCCAGCAGAGACCTGACAGGGATCACCGGGGAGCTGTTTTTT.

J is TRBJ2-1 and V is TRBV7-3; 7 nucleotides match TRBD2. V lost 3 bases, J lost 3 bases, and 5 bases stayed unmatched. Germline CDR1 SGHTA, CDR2 FQGTGA. This CDR3 comprises 15 residues. CDR3 protein: CASSFSSGIYNEQFF. CDR3 bases: TGTGCCAGCAGCTTCTCCAGCGGGATCTACAATGAGCAGTTCTTC.

J is TRBJ2-7 and V is TRBV29-1; TRBD1 matches 7 bases. Germline CDR1 and CDR2: SQVTM and ANQGSEA. The CDR3 is 13 residues long. V shed 6 bases and J 2 bases; nucleotides not matched to a gene: 7. The CDR3 loop reads CSVEGQWPYEQYF. Written as DNA, the CDR3 is TGCAGCGTCGAGGGACAGTGGCCCTACGAGCAGTACTTC.

This chain uses TRBV5-1 with TRBJ1-1; D may be TRBD1 (6 bases). This CDR3 is built from 13 residues. V shed 5 bases and J shed 1 base, with 9 bases lying between them. From germline, CDR1 is SGHRS and CDR2 YFSETQ. CDR3 sequence: CASRGGENTEAFF. Written as DNA, the CDR3 is TGCGCCAGCAGAGGGGGGGAGAACACTGAAGCTTTCTTT. The whole variable domain, filled in from reference TRBV5-1 and TRBJ1-1, reads KAGVTQTPRYLIKTRGQQVTLSCSPISGHRSVSWYQQTPGQGLQFLFEYFSETQRNKGNFPGRFSGRQFSNSRSEMNVSTLELGDSALYLCASRGGENTEAFFGQGTRLTVV.